What follows describes a single TCR beta chain. Its specificity is not known. The data derive from a study of cytomegalovirus exposure and HLA in healthy donors. Whole-study findings and limits: Reports showed the classifier diagnosing cytomegalovirus status with high specificity and sensitivity. A later analysis reportedly found that, within productive TCRs, an Asian-associated ancestry cluster had fewer N-insertions than the mean observed across the approximately 700 donors. Most CMV-associated TCR beta chains were later found to appear HLA-restricted.

Researchers ran the PCR with 60 Vbeta and 13 Jbeta primers. Libraries were prepared by immunoSEQ multiplex PCR; TCRdb keeps only in-frame clonotypes and omits some of them. This sample yields roughly 190,000 clones, of which more than 60% are seen a single time; 2% to 2.5% belongs to the top ten. V was clipped by 3 bases and J by 0 bases, with 9 bases between them. The germline V gene encodes CDR1 LNHDA and CDR2 SQIVND (reference sequence). The CDR3 is 15 amino acids. This receptor was identified in a woman in her twenties or thirties in good health and CMV-seropositive. V and J are TRBV19 and TRBJ2-1; tentative D call: TRBD2 (6 bases). The specimen sequenced was PBMCs. CDR3 residues: CASSIWRGSYNEQFF. CDR3 in DNA: TGTGCCAGTAGTATCTGGCGGGGCTCCTACAATGAGCAGTTCTTC.